These 30 T cell receptor beta chains share one sample of origin, sequenced in a study of Tregs in tolerant kidney transplant recipients. Data came from immunoSEQ multiplex PCR; TCRdb stores just in-frame clones and leaves some out. The profile shows around 230,000 clones, roughly 80% of them singletons. Sequencing was carried out using CD4+ T cells from blood. All receptors come from a human donor in good health.

The chain recombines TRBV6-5 with TRBJ2-1; tentative D call: TRBD2 (6 bases). This CDR3 is built from 12 residues. V was pared by 5 bases and J by 14 bases, with 16 bases between. Looked up from germline, CDR1 is MNHEY and CDR2 is SVGAGI. The CDR3 DNA is TGTGCCAGCAGTGACTTGGCTAGCGTTGAGTTCTTC. Translation gives CASSDLASVEFF.

The chain is built from TRBV18 and TRBJ1-1, with 7 bases that match TRBD1. Germline V gene data show CDR1 as KGHSH and CDR2 as LQKENI. V dropped 6 bases and J dropped 2; count of bases not matched to a gene: 3. The CDR3 has 13 residues. The CDR3 here is CASSGQANTEAFF. CDR3 nucleotides: TGTGCCAGCTCTGGACAGGCCAACACTGAAGCTTTCTTT.

The rearrangement links TRBV21-1 to TRBJ2-2; the table's D call, TRBD1, was not checked against the DNA. TRBV21-1 is noted as a pseudogene. CDR3 size: 17 residues. CDR3 DNA sequence: TGTGCCAGCAGCAAAGTGACAGAGGAGTGTGGCACCGGGGAGCTGTTTTTT. This sequence encodes CASSKVTEECGTGELFF.

The V call is TRBV9, the J call TRBJ2-4; D gene ambiguous. This CDR3 has 14 residues. CDR1 is SGDLS and CDR2 is YYNGEE in the germline V gene. The V end was cut by 1 base, the J end by 0 bases, with 5 bases between. The CDR3 sequence is CASSVSLAKNIQYF. CDR3 sequence (DNA): TGTGCCAGCAGCGTAAGCCTAGCCAAAAACATTCAGTACTTC.

The chain employs TRBV14 and TRBJ2-1; TRBD2 matches 8 bases. Germline V gene data show CDR1 as SGHDN and CDR2 as FVKESK. The junction had 17 bases not matched to a gene; V was cut back by 6 bases and J by 7 bases. The CDR3 contains 17 residues. CDR3 region: CASSPVKREIGRNEQFF. DNA of the CDR3: TGTGCCAGCAGTCCAGTAAAGCGGGAGATCGGAAGAAATGAGCAGTTCTTC.

V gene TRBV6-1 combines with J gene TRBJ1-5, with unresolved D. Germline V gene sequence: CDR1 MNHNS, CDR2 SASEGT. The V end was cut by 8 bases, the J end by 2 bases, with 13 bases between. There are 14 residues in the CDR3. The CDR3: CASVWQRGNQPQHF. CDR3 sequence (DNA): TGTGCCAGCGTTTGGCAGAGGGGCAATCAGCCCCAGCATTTT.

The chain joins TRBV5-1 to TRBJ2-3, with 9 bases aligning to TRBD2. The trim removed 4 bases at V and 5 bases at J, leaving 8 bases unmatched. The CDR3 consists of 15 residues. Germline CDR1 and CDR2: SGHRS and YFSETQ. CDR3 DNA sequence: TGCGCCAGCAGCCAAGCGGGAGGATGGGGAGATACGCAGTATTTT. This gives the protein CASSQAGGWGDTQYF.

The chain couples TRBV5-1 to TRBJ2-3; TRBD1 aligns across 8 bases. V was clipped by 0 bases and J by 2 bases; unmatched bases: 5. This CDR3 contains 16 residues. Germline V gene sequence: CDR1 SGHRS, CDR2 YFSETQ. As DNA, the CDR3 is TGCGCCAGCAGCTTGGGAGCGACAGGGGCCACAGATACGCAGTATTTT. Amino acids: CASSLGATGATDTQYF.

This rearrangement joins TRBV4-1 to TRBJ2-7, with TRBD1 matching over 11 bases. Unmatched junction bases numbered 14, after V lost 4 bases and J lost 9 bases. Germline V gene data show CDR1 as MGHRA and CDR2 as YSYEKL. This CDR3 comprises 16 residues. CDR3 loop: CASSRLTGTGGRGQYF. The CDR3 coding sequence is TGCGCCAGCAGCCGATTAACCGGGACAGGGGGGAGAGGGCAGTACTTC.

The chain is built from TRBV19 and TRBJ1-2; 8 bases align to TRBD1. The CDR3 is 14 residues long. Per germline, CDR1 LNHDA and CDR2 SQIVND (reference sequence). J gave up 1 base and V 5 bases, and 3 bases lay outside the gene matches. CDR3 coding DNA: TGTGCCAGTAGTCAGGACAGGGATAACTATGGCTACACCTTC. Its protein is CASSQDRDNYGYTF.

The chain employs TRBV18 and TRBJ1-5; 12 positions match TRBD1. There are 17 residues in the CDR3. Trimming took 3 bases from V and 2 from J; bases not matched to a gene: 5. CDR1 is KGHSH, CDR2 LQKENI, per germline. DNA of the CDR3: TGTGCCAGCTCACCGGGACAGGGGGCTTTAGGCAATCAGCCCCAGCATTTT. The encoded protein is CASSPGQGALGNQPQHF. Full variable domain (rest looked up from reference TRBV18 and TRBJ1-5): NAGVMQNPRHLVRRRGQEARLRCSPMKGHSHVYWYRQLPEEGLKFMVYLQKENIIDESGMPKERFSAEFPKEGPSILRIQQVVRGDSAAYFCASSPGQGALGNQPQHFGDGTRLSIL.

The V and J genes are TRBV7-9 and TRBJ2-1, with no clear D. The germline V gene has CDR1 SEHNR and CDR2 FQNEAQ (reference sequence). V was cut by 7 bases and J by 6 bases, with 10 bases left in between. This CDR3 is 12 amino acids long. CDR3 DNA sequence: TGTGCCAGCACCCCCGGCCCCAATGAGCAGTTCTTC. Its translation: CASTPGPNEQFF.

The gene calls are TRBV11-2 and TRBJ2-2, with 7 nucleotides matching TRBD1. The germline V gene encodes CDR1 SGHAT and CDR2 FQNNGV. V was clipped by 1 base and J by 4 bases; unmatched bases: 3. This CDR3 is 15 amino acids long. CDR3 amino acids: CASSLVGGFTGELFF. Written as DNA, the CDR3 is TGTGCCAGCAGCTTAGTAGGGGGCTTCACCGGGGAGCTGTTTTTT.

The chain links TRBV6-1 to TRBJ1-6; D is unresolved. Germline values: CDR1 MNHNS, CDR2 SASEGT. CDR3 size: 15 residues. Trimming left V 6 bases short and J 7 bases short, with 16 bases between. In nucleotides, the CDR3 is TGTGCCAGCAGCACCGTCACAGACTACAATTCACCCCTCCACTTT. It encodes CASSTVTDYNSPLHF.

The chain joins TRBV15 to TRBJ2-7, with 7 positions matching TRBD2. After removal of 0 bases from V and 0 bases from J, the junction contained 5 bases not matched to a gene. Germline V gene lookup returns CDR1 LNHNV and CDR2 YYDKDF (reference sequence). The CDR3 sequence is 16 residues long. The CDR3 DNA is TGTGCCACCAGCAGAGATTTGGCTAGCGGCTCCTACGAGCAGTACTTC. Protein sequence: CATSRDLASGSYEQYF.

V and J are TRBV4-1 and TRBJ2-3, with D maybe TRBD1 (6 bases). This CDR3 spans 16 amino acids. Trimming removed 2 bases at V and 3 bases at J, with 15 bases between. Germline CDR1 is MGHRA and CDR2 is YSYEKL. As DNA, the CDR3 is TGCGCCAGCAGCCAAAGAGGACAGCCCTCTACAGATACGCAGTATTTT. It specifies CASSQRGQPSTDTQYF.

V usage is TRBV10-3 and J usage is TRBJ1-1, with a weak D call TRBD1 (6 bases). V shed 6 bases and J shed 1 base, with 9 bases lying between them. The CDR3 contains 13 residues. CDR1 is ENHRY and CDR2 is SYGVKD in the germline V gene. CDR3 loop: CAISQGSNTEAFF. CDR3 nucleotides: TGTGCCATCAGCCAGGGGTCGAACACTGAAGCTTTCTTT.

The CDR3 loop is CASSLGAGETYEQYF. In nucleotides, the CDR3 is TGTGCCAGCAGCTTAGGCGCAGGGGAAACCTACGAGCAGTACTTC. This chain uses TRBV7-9 with TRBJ2-7, with D perhaps TRBD1 (6 bases). There are 15 residues in the CDR3. V was trimmed by 1 base and J by 2 bases, leaving 12 bases between them. Germline loops: CDR1 SEHNR, CDR2 FQNEAQ (reference sequence).

J is TRBJ2-2 and V is TRBV11-1, with D uncertain. The V end lost 4 bases, the J end lost 8 bases, and 8 bases lay between the germline ends. This CDR3 has 12 amino acids. Germline values: CDR1 SGHAT, CDR2 FQDESV (reference sequence). The CDR3 region has the DNA TGTGCCAGCAGCTGGAATACGGGGGAGCTGTTTTTT. It is translated as CASSWNTGELFF.

The chain is built from TRBV29-1 and TRBJ2-7; 9 bases line up with TRBD1. V lost 6 bases and J lost 2; bases outside the gene matches: 11. The length of the CDR3 is 15 residues. CDR1 is SQVTM and CDR2 is ANQGSEA in the germline V gene. The CDR3 DNA follows: TGCAGCGTCCGAAACAGGGGGCGGCTTGCCTACGAGCAGTACTTC. As protein: CSVRNRGRLAYEQYF.

V gene TRBV7-9 combines with J gene TRBJ1-2, with TRBD1 matching 10 bases. This CDR3 is 16 amino acids long. The trim removed 3 bases at V and 3 bases at J, leaving 7 bases unmatched. CDR1 is SEHNR and CDR2 is FQNEAQ in the germline V gene (reference sequence). The CDR3 DNA is TGTGCCAGCAGCTTTTACCGGGACAGGGGTTACTATGGCTACACCTTC. Protein: CASSFYRDRGYYGYTF.

The rearrangement joins TRBV21-1 to TRBJ2-7. TRBV21-1 is assigned pseudogene status. The CDR3 has 12 residues. The DNA of the CDR3 is TGTGCCAGCAGCAAAGGGTCCTACGAGCAGTACTTC. It specifies CASSKGSYEQYF.

As regards this clone: At the DNA level, this CDR3 is encoded by other sequences in the same sample as well. CDR3 bases: TGCGCCAGCAGCTTGGGGGGAAGCTCCTACGAGCAGTACTTC. It translates to CASSLGGSSYEQYF. The chain links TRBV5-1 to TRBJ2-7; D gene uncertain. Germline V gene sequence: CDR1 SGHRS, CDR2 YFSETQ. CDR3 length: 14 amino acids. The V end lost 0 bases, the J end lost 0 bases, and 7 bases lay between the germline ends.

The chain uses TRBV6-5 and TRBJ2-3; D possibly uses TRBD1 or TRBD2 (5 bases each). From germline, CDR1 is MNHEY and CDR2 SVGAGI. Trimming shortened V by 2 bases and J by 2 bases, and 8 bases separated the two germline ends. The CDR3 extends over 14 amino acids. The CDR3 region has the DNA TGTGCCAGCAGTTACAGGGACCTCACAGATACGCAGTATTTT. Translating gives CASSYRDLTDTQYF.

The CDR3 nucleotides are TGTGCCAGTAGGCCCGTGCAGGGCCTTAATGAAAAACTGTTTTTT. It yields the protein CASRPVQGLNEKLFF. The chain recombines TRBV19 with TRBJ1-4; a possible D gene is TRBD1 (5 bases). Per the germline V gene, CDR1 is LNHDA and CDR2 is SQIVND (reference sequence). V lost 6 bases and J 4 bases, leaving 15 bases between the germline ends. The CDR3 is made up of 15 amino acids.

The chain recombines TRBV7-6 with TRBJ2-7, with D uncertain. Trimming pared 1 base from V and 0 bases from J, leaving 7 bases between. Germline CDR1 is SGHVS and CDR2 is FNYEAQ. The CDR3 length is 14 residues. The CDR3 is CASSLGGRSYEQYF. CDR3 in DNA: TGTGCCAGCAGCTTAGGAGGCCGCTCCTACGAGCAGTACTTC.

This chain links TRBV5-3 with TRBJ2-1; no reliable D call. TRBV5-3 counts as an open reading frame of uncertain function. The CDR3 spans 13 residues. The V end lost 4 bases, the J end lost 4 bases, and 9 bases lay between the germline ends. CDR3 protein: CARSPHGYNEQFF. CDR3 nucleotide sequence: TGTGCCAGAAGCCCCCACGGTTACAATGAGCAGTTCTTC.

This clone was recorded only once. The chain joins TRBV2 to TRBJ2-7; unclear D gene. V lost 4 bases and J 1 base, leaving 5 bases between the germline ends. The CDR3 runs to 12 residues. Germline assignment: CDR1 SNHLY and CDR2 FYNNEI. The CDR3 region is CASSGSSYEQYF. As DNA, the CDR3 is TGTGCCAGCAGTGGATCATCCTACGAGCAGTACTTC. The variable domain in full, with the rest retrieved from reference TRBV2 and TRBJ2-7, is EPEVTQTPSHQVTQMGQEVILRCVPISNHLYFYWYRQILGQKVEFLVSFYNNEISEKSEIFDDQFSVERPDGSNFTLKIRSTKLEDSAMYFCASSGSSYEQYFGPGTRLTVT.

The CDR3 sequence: CAWSGQGVGEQFF. In DNA form, the CDR3 reads TGTGCCTGGAGCGGACAGGGGGTAGGTGAGCAGTTCTTC. The chain recombines TRBV30 with TRBJ2-1, with TRBD1 identical over 10 bases. The CDR3 sequence is 13 residues long. V was clipped by 3 bases and J by 9 bases; unmatched bases: 5. Per germline, CDR1 GTSNPN and CDR2 SVGIG (reference sequence).

V usage is TRBV5-1 and J usage is TRBJ2-1, with TRBD1 matching 9 bases. CDR3 length equals 14 residues. The germline CDR1 and CDR2 sequences are SGHRS and YFSETQ. V gave up 4 bases and J gave up 8 bases; unmatched junction bases: 7. CDR3 sequence: CASSAGTGNHEQFF. The CDR3 DNA sequence: TGCGCCAGCAGCGCCGGGACAGGGAACCATGAGCAGTTCTTC.